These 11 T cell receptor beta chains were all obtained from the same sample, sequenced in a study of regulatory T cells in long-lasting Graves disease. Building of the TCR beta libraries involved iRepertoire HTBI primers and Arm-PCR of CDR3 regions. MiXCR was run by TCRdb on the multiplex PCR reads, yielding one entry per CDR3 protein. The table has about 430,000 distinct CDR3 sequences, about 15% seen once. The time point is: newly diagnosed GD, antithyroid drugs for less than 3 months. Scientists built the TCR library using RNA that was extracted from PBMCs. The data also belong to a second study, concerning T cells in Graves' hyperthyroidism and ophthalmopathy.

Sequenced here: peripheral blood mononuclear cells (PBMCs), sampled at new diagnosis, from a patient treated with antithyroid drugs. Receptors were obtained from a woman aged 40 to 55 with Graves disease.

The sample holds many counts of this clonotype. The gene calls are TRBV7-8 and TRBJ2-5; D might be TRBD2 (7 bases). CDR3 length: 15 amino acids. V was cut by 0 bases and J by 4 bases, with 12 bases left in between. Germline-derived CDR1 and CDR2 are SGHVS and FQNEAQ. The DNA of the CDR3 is TGTGCCAGCAGCTTAGCTAGGGGGGAGGGAGAGACCCAGTACTTC. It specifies CASSLARGEGETQYF.

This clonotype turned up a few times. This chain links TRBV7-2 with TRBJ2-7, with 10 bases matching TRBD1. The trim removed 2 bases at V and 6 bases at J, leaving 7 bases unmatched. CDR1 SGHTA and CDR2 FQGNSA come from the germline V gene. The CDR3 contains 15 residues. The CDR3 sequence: CASSLRRQGAREQYF. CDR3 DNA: TGTGCCAGCAGCTTAAGGCGACAGGGGGCCCGCGAGCAGTACTTC.

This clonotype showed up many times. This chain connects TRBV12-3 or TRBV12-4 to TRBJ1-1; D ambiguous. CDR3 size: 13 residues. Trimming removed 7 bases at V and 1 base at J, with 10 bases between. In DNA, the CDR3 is TGTGCCAGCACCCCGACACCGAACACTGAAGCTTTCTTT. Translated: CASTPTPNTEAFF.

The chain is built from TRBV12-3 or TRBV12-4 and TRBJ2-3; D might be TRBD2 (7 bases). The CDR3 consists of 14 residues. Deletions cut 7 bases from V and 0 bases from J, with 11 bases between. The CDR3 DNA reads TGTGCCAGCATGGGGGGGGCCAGCACAGATACGCAGTATTTT. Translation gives CASMGGASTDTQYF.

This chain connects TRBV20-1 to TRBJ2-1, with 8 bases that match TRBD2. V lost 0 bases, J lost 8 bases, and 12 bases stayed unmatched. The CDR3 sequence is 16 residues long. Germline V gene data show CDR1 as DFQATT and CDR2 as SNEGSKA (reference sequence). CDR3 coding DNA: TGCAGTGCTAGAGATCCTAGCGGGCTCCAGAAGGATGAGCAGTTCTTC. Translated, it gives CSARDPSGLQKDEQFF.

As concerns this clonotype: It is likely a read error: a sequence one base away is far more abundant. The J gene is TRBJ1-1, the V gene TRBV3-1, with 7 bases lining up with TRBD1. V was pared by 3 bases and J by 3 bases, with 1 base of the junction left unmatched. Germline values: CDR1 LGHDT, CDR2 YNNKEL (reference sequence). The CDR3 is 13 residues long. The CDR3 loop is CASSHRGDTEAFF. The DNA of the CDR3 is TGTGCCAGCAGCCACAGGGGGGACACTGAAGCTTTCTTT.

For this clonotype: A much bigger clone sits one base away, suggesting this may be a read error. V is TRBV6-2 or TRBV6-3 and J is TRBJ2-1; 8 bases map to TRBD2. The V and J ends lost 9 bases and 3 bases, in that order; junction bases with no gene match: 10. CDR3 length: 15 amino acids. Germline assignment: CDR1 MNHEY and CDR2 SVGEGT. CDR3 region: CARSDAGGDYNEQFF. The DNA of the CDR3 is TGTGCCAGAAGTGATGCGGGAGGAGACTACAATGAGCAGTTCTTC.

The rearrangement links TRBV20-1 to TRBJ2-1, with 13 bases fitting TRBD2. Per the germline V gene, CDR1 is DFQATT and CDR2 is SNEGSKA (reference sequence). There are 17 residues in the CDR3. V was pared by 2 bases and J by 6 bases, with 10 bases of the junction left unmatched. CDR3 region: CSARRLAGGYESNEQFF. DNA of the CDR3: TGCAGTGCTAGACGACTAGCGGGAGGATATGAATCCAATGAGCAGTTCTTC.

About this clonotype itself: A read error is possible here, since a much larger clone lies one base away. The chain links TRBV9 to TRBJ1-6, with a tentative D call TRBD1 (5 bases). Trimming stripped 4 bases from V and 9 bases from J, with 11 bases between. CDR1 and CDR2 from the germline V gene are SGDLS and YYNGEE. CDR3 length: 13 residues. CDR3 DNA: TGTGCCAGCAGCCCGCCCGGGGCTTCACCCCTCCACTTT. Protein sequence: CASSPPGASPLHF.

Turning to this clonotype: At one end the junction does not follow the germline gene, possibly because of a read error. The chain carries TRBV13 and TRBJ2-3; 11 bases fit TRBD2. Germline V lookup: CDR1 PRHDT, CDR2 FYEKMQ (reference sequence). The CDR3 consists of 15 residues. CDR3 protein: CASAPIGTSGLSSSF. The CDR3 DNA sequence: TGTGCCAGCGCCCCAATCGGGACTAGCGGACTGTCTTCGAGCTTT.

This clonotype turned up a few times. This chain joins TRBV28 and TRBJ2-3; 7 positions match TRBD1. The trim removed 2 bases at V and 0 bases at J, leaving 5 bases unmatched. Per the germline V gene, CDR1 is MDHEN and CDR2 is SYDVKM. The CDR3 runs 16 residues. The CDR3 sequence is CASSLAQGDSTDTQYF. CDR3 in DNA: TGTGCCAGCAGTTTAGCCCAGGGGGATAGCACAGATACGCAGTATTTT.